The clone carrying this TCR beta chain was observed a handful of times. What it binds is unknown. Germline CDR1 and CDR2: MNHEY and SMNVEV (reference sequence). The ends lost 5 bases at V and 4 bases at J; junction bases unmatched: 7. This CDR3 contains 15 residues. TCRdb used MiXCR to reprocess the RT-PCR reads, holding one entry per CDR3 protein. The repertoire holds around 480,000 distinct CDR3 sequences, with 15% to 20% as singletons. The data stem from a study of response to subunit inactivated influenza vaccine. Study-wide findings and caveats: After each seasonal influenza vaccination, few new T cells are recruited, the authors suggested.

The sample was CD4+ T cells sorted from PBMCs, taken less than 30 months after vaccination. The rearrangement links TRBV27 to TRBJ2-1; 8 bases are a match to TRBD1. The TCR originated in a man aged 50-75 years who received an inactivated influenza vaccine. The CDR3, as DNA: TGTGCCAGCAGTCCCAACAGGGGGTCTTACAATGAGCAGTTCTTC. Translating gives CASSPNRGSYNEQFF.